Detailed here is one T cell receptor beta chain. TCRdb's table, derived via immunoSEQ multiplex PCR, lists solely in-frame clones and lacks some. The sample has roughly 2.2 million clones, approximately 93% seen once; the top ten hold under 0.45%. These data originate in a study of shared clonotypes between healthy human individuals. Deletions cut 0 bases from V and 2 bases from J, with 20 bases between. Germline V gene sequence: CDR1 ENHRY, CDR2 SYGVKD. The CDR3 sequence is 18 residues long. This chain joins TRBV10-3 and TRBJ2-7, with D possibly being TRBD1 (5 bases). This clonotype originated in a man between 18 and 29 years old in good health. Some clones in this sample may be carry-over from other donors' samples. The specimen sequenced was naive CD4+ T cells from PBMCs. Subset denoted: CD45RA+ positively selected. The CDR3 spells CAISESNPRSGRAYEQYF. The CDR3 region has the DNA TGTGCCATCAGTGAGTCGAATCCTCGTTCGGGCAGGGCCTACGAGCAGTACTTC.